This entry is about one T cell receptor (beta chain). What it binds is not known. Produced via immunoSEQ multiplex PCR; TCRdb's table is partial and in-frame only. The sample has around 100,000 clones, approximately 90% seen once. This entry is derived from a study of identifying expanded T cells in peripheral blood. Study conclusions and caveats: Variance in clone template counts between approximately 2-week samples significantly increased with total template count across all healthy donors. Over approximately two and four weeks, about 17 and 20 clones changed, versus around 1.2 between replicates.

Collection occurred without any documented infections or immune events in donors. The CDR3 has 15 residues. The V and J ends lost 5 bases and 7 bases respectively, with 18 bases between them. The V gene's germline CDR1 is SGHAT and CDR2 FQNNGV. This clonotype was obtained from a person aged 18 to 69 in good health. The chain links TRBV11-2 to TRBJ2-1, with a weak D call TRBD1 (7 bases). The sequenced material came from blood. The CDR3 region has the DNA TGTGCCAGCAGCCAACACAGGGGAGGTAGGAATGAGCAGTTCTTC. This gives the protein CASSQHRGGRNEQFF.